The clone carrying this T cell receptor (beta chain) was seen more than once but under ten times. This specimen comes from a study of T-cell memory formation after mild COVID-19. The trim removed 8 bases at V and 4 bases at J, leaving 9 bases unmatched. This CDR3 region has 16 residues. Germline values: CDR1 SGHTA, CDR2 FQGNSA. MiXCR, applied by TCRdb to the 5' RACE reads, yields one record per CDR3 protein. Of roughly 620,000 distinct CDR3 sequences listed, roughly 18% were seen once; the top ten hold about 12%. The sequenced material came from PBMCs or a T cell subset sorted from them (not recorded which). This chain links TRBV7-2 with TRBJ2-1, with TRBD2 matching over 12 bases. This clonotype was sampled from an adult woman who had mild COVID-19 (a few samples of this study predate the infection). Cell type and time point are not known. Here the CDR3 DNA reads TGTGCCAGCCGAAAACGGACTAGCGGGATATACAATGAGCAGTTCTTC. Protein: CASRKRTSGIYNEQFF.